This TCR beta chain was recovered during a study of blood T cells in healthy people across ages. Study information: When template switching was applied, about one barcoded beta molecule was captured per two T cells.

The V segment lost 8 bases and the J segment 6 bases; nucleotides outside the gene matches: 5. Germline CDR1 MNHEY, CDR2 SVGAGI. This CDR3 is built from 13 residues. The second PCR ran roughly 6 to 11 cycles with a sample-barcoded 5' primer and J-beta primers. Template switching added a 12-random-nucleotide identifier to every cDNA molecule. TCRdb analysed the 5' RACE reads with MiXCR anew, one entry per CDR3 protein. Among some 900,000 distinct CDR3 sequences, roughly 50% were seen once, and the ten largest hold over 10%. Ranging in age from roughly 6 to 95, the donors were healthy Caucasian individuals from Russia. Per sample, at least 6 micrograms of total RNA were extracted.

This clonotype originated in a man younger than 40 in good health. The sample was blood. The chain recombines TRBV6-5 with TRBJ2-1; 9 bases map to TRBD2. CDR3 loop: CASGRGGGNEQFF. As DNA, the CDR3 is TGTGCCAGCGGGCGGGGGGGTGGCAATGAGCAGTTCTTC.